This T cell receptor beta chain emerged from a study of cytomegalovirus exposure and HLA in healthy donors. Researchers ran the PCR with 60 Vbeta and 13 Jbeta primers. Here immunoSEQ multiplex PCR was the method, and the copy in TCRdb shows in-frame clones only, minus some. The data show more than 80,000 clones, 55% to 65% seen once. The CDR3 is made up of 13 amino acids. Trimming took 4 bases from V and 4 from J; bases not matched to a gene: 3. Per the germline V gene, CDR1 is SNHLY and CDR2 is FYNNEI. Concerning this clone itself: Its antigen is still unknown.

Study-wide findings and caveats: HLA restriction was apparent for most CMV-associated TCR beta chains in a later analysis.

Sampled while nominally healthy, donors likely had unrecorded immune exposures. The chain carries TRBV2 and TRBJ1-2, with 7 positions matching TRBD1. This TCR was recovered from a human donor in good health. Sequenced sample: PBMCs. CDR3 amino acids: CASSGGQFYGYTF. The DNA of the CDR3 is TGTGCCAGCAGTGGGGGACAGTTCTATGGCTACACCTTC.